These T cell receptor beta chains were read from a single sample in a study of PD-L1 blockade in urothelial cancer. Some clones are missing from TCRdb's copy, which holds only in-frame ones; the method was immunoSEQ multiplex PCR. This table has roughly 130,000 clones, approximately 88% appearing once. The sample consisted of PBMCs, taken around atezolizumab (anti-PD-L1) treatment. The receptors stem from a man in his forties or fifties with urothelial cancer. Both conserved end residues are part of each CDR3. D genes are given only for firm matches. Clone size appears in some rows only: once, few, many, or a class for an expanded clone.

D	length	V	J	size	DNA	CDR3
TRBD2	15	TRBV5-1	TRBJ2-3	NA	TGCGCCAGCGGCAGGGCGGGAGAAAGCACAGATACGCAGTATTTT	CASGRAGESTDTQYF
TRBD2	19	TRBV18	TRBJ2-1	once	TGTGCCAGCTCATCCGGACTAGCGGGAGGCAGTGCGTCCTACAATGAGCAGTTCTTC	CASSSGLAGGSASYNEQFF
TRBD2	13	TRBV4-1	TRBJ2-1	NA	TGCGCCAGCAGCCAAGAGGGGGAGGGTGAGCAGTTCTTC	CASSQEGEGEQFF
TRBD2	15	TRBV7-3	TRBJ2-7	NA	TGTGCCAGCAGCTTAGGTAGCGGGGGATCCTACGAGCAGTACTTC	CASSLGSGGSYEQYF
NA	16	TRBV27	TRBJ2-2	NA	TGTGCCAGCAGCCGGGCGAGGAGCGGGAACACCGGGGAGCTGTTTTTT	CASSRARSGNTGELFF
TRBD2	13	TRBV28	TRBJ2-7	NA	TGTGCCAGCAGCCCAGGGAGGGTTTACGAGCAGTACTTC	CASSPGRVYEQYF
NA	14	TRBV7-2	TRBJ1-2	once	TGTGCCAGCAGCCCCGGACAGCCAAACTATGGCTACACCTTC	CASSPGQPNYGYTF
NA	14	TRBV28	TRBJ1-6	NA	TGTGCCAGCGGGGGGTCCAGAGATAATTCACCCCTCCACTTT	CASGGSRDNSPLHF
TRBD1	14	TRBV5-1	TRBJ2-7	NA	TGCGCCAGCAGCATCCAACGACAGGGGGACGAGCAGTACTTC	CASSIQRQGDEQYF
TRBD2	14	TRBV5-1	TRBJ2-1	NA	TGCGCCAGCAAACTAGCGGGAGACCTTAATGAGCAGTTCTTC	CASKLAGDLNEQFF
NA	16	TRBV5-4	TRBJ2-1	NA	TGTGCCAGCAGGACAGAAGCGGGCCGTTCCTACAATGAGCAGTTCTTC	CASRTEAGRSYNEQFF
NA	14	TRBV5-1	TRBJ2-7	NA	TGCGCCAGCAGCGACCAAGGGAAGGGGGTCGGGCAGTACTTC	CASSDQGKGVGQYF
NA	16	TRBV4-1	TRBJ1-6	NA	TGCGCCAGCAGCCAGCTCAGGGAGGGCTATAATTCACCCCTCCACTTT	CASSQLREGYNSPLHF
NA	12	TRBV6-6	TRBJ1-3	NA	TGTGCCAGCAGTGACTATACGGACACCATATATTTT	CASSDYTDTIYF
NA	15	TRBV30	TRBJ1-1	few	TGTGCCTGCGGCCCGGCCAAGGTCAGGGACACTGAAGCTTTCTTT	CACGPAKVRDTEAFF
TRBD2	15	TRBV6-5	TRBJ2-7	NA	TGTGCCAGCAGTTACGGGACTAGCGGGACTTACGAGCAGTACTTC	CASSYGTSGTYEQYF
NA	14	TRBV28	TRBJ1-2	NA	TGTGCCAGCACCCCCGGGAGGTTATCCTATGGCTACACCTTC	CASTPGRLSYGYTF
NA	15	TRBV7-9	TRBJ2-7	NA	TGTGCCAGCAGCTCTGCTAGGCTAGCAGAATACGAGCAGTACTTC	CASSSARLAEYEQYF
TRBD1	15	TRBV5-1	TRBJ2-7	NA	TGCGCCAGCAGCTCGGGCGGACAGGGACCCTACGAGCAGTACTTC	CASSSGGQGPYEQYF
NA	14	TRBV7-2	TRBJ2-7	NA	TGTGCCAGCAGCTTAAAAGTCGTCGGGTACGAGCAGTACTTC	CASSLKVVGYEQYF
NA	11	TRBV20-1	TRBJ2-3	NA	TGCAGTGCTACTGCGAGAGATACGCAGTATTTT	CSATARDTQYF
NA	13	TRBV28	TRBJ2-7	NA	TGTGCCAGCAGTCCGCTGGTTTGGGCAGGCAAGTACTTC	CASSPLVWAGKYF
NA	14	TRBV30	TRBJ1-2	NA	TGTGCCTGGAGTCAACAGGGCCCCCTTTATGGCTACACCTTC	CAWSQQGPLYGYTF
NA	12	TRBV2	TRBJ1-5	NA	TGTGCCAGCAGTGTAGGCAATCAGCCCCAGCATTTT	CASSVGNQPQHF
NA	14	TRBV18	TRBJ1-1	NA	TGTGCCAGCCACCTGGCAGGGGCCCGTATGGAAGCTTTCTTT	CASHLAGARMEAFF
NA	11	TRBV20-1	TRBJ1-1	NA	TGCAGTGCTCCTCGGACAGCTGAAGCTTTCTTT	CSAPRTAEAFF
TRBD1	17	TRBV11-2	TRBJ1-3	NA	TGTGCCAGCAGCTTAGTCGTAGGGACAGGCTCTGGAAACACCATATATTTT	CASSLVVGTGSGNTIYF
TRBD2	18	TRBV4-2	TRBJ2-2	NA	TGTGCCAGCAGCCAAGATCAAGGACTAGCGCAGAACACCGGGGAGCTGTTTTTT	CASSQDQGLAQNTGELFF
NA	11	TRBV28	TRBJ2-1	NA	TGTGCCAGCAACCCCTGGCCCGAGCAGTTCTTC	CASNPWPEQFF
NA	18	TRBV18	TRBJ1-3	NA	TGTGCCAGCTCACCCCGACTGCAGGGCCGAGGCTCTGGAAACACCATATATTTT	CASSPRLQGRGSGNTIYF
NA	11	TRBV20-1	TRBJ1-2	NA	TGCAGTGCTTCAGACAGGTCAGGCTACACCTTC	CSASDRSGYTF
NA	13	TRBV7-9	TRBJ1-2	NA	TGTGCCAGCAGCTTTGGTCAGGATTATGGCTACACCTTC	CASSFGQDYGYTF
NA	12	TRBV28	TRBJ2-7	NA	TGTGCCAGCAGTAGGATCGGGGGAGAGCAGTACTTC	CASSRIGGEQYF
NA	14	TRBV27	TRBJ1-3	NA	TGTGCCAGCAGAAGGGGGGGCGGAACGAACACCATATATTTT	CASRRGGGTNTIYF
TRBD1	13	TRBV10-3	TRBJ2-7	few	TGTGCCATCAGTGCGGCAGGGGGCTACGAGCAGTACTTC	CAISAAGGYEQYF
NA	14	TRBV18	TRBJ2-3	NA	TGTGCCAGCTGGGGAGATTATAGCACAGATACGCAGTATTTT	CASWGDYSTDTQYF
NA	15	TRBV19	TRBJ2-1	NA	TGTGCCAGTAGTATAGGGTTTGTCGGGGGTTTTGAGCAGTTCTTC	CASSIGFVGGFEQFF
TRBD1	16	TRBV7-9	TRBJ2-7	few	TGTGCCAGCAGCTTAGACCAAGGACAGGCGGGCTACGAGCAGTACTTC	CASSLDQGQAGYEQYF
NA	13	TRBV7-7	TRBJ2-7	NA	TGTGCTAGCAGCTTAGGGTCAGGGCGCGAGCAGTACTTC	CASSLGSGREQYF
NA	14	TRBV2	TRBJ1-5	NA	TGTGCCAGCAGTGAATTGGGGGGACGGCAGCCCCAGCATTTT	CASSELGGRQPQHF
NA	15	TRBV14	TRBJ2-1	NA	TGTGCCAGCAGCTGGGACAGCGGGTACTACAATGAGCAGTTCTTC	CASSWDSGYYNEQFF
NA	15	TRBV11-2	TRBJ1-4	NA	TGTGCCAGCAGCTTAAATCCAGGGAATAATGAAAAACTGTTTTTT	CASSLNPGNNEKLFF
NA	13	TRBV29-1	TRBJ2-3	NA	TGCAGCGTAGGTGGGAGTTTTGCAGATACGCAGTATTTT	CSVGGSFADTQYF
NA	14	TRBV16	TRBJ2-5	NA	TGTGCCAGCAGCCAATTTGAGGGAACGGAGACCCAGTACTTC	CASSQFEGTETQYF
TRBD1	17	TRBV11-2	TRBJ2-7	NA	TGTGCCAGCAGCTTACTCCCCAAGACAGGGGCCCTCTACGAGCAGTACTTC	CASSLLPKTGALYEQYF
TRBD1	14	TRBV29-1	TRBJ2-1	NA	TGCAGCGTTGGGAAACAGGGGATTTACAATGAGCAGTTCTTC	CSVGKQGIYNEQFF
NA	15	TRBV25-1	TRBJ1-4	NA	TGTGCCAGCAGGCCAAACACCGCCGCTAATGAAAAACTGTTTTTT	CASRPNTAANEKLFF
NA	15	TRBV5-4	TRBJ1-2	NA	TGTGCCAGCAGCGCCGCAGGGGTTAATAACTATGGCTACACCTTC	CASSAAGVNNYGYTF
NA	15	TRBV5-5	TRBJ1-4	NA	TGTGCCAGCACCAGGGCAGGGGATATTAATGAAAAACTGTTTTTT	CASTRAGDINEKLFF